The T cell receptor (beta chain) described here comes from a study of cytomegalovirus exposure and HLA in healthy donors. As for this clone: Antigen unknown.

PCR involved 60 Vbeta and 13 Jbeta primers. TCRdb keeps only in-frame clones here, not all; method: immunoSEQ multiplex PCR. The sample contains roughly 100,000 clones, under 85% of which appear only once. Germline lookup yields CDR1 SGHRS and CDR2 YFSETQ. This CDR3 has 16 amino acids. V gave up 4 bases and J gave up 3 bases; unmatched junction bases: 12. Study-level results: According to an earlier analysis, most TCR beta V segments yielded productive rearrangements about 90% or about 30% of the time. In presence/absence analyses, roughly uniform sequencing depth across donors was assumed.

Material for sequencing was PBMCs. This clonotype originated in a man aged 35 to 55 in good health and CMV-seronegative. The genes are TRBV5-1 and TRBJ1-1, with TRBD1 matching 7 bases. The CDR3 bases are TGCGCCAGCAGCCCTGACAGGGAATCGAGGCACACTGAAGCTTTCTTT. This sequence encodes CASSPDRESRHTEAFF.